The 26 T cell receptor beta chains presented below share a single source sample, sequenced in a study of identical twins. MiXCR, applied by TCRdb to the 5' RACE reads, yields one record per CDR3 protein. The sample contains about 250,000 distinct CDR3 sequences, around 8.3% of which appear only once. This sample was shared with a second study, whose subject was yellow fever vaccine responses in identical twins.

The sequencing sample was made of CD8+ T cells sorted from blood. The receptors stem from a woman aged 18-29 years in good health.

This chain connects TRBV10-3 to TRBJ2-5; a weak D match, TRBD1 (6 bases). Germline V gives CDR1 ENHRY, CDR2 SYGVKD. The CDR3 sequence is 18 residues long. V was cut by 4 bases and J by 5 bases, with 26 bases left in between. The chain's CDR3 is CAISARPGAGEGHETQYF. CDR3 sequence (DNA): TGTGCCATCAGTGCGCGTCCCGGGGCAGGGGAAGGTCACGAGACCCAGTACTTC.

CDR3 sequence reads: CASRATGSDTQYF. DNA for the CDR3: TGTGCCAGCAGAGCGACAGGGTCAGATACGCAGTATTTT. V and J are TRBV7-9 and TRBJ2-3, with 7 bases lining up with TRBD1. Losses at the gene ends were 6 bases for V and 4 bases for J; bases not matched to a gene: 4. Germline V CDR1 and CDR2: SEHNR, FQNEAQ (reference sequence). This CDR3 has 13 residues.

This clonotype was counted many times. The V gene is TRBV10-3, the J gene TRBJ2-1; TRBD2 matches at 7 bases. The CDR3 has 15 residues. Germline V gives CDR1 ENHRY, CDR2 SYGVKD. The V segment lost 2 bases and the J segment 2 bases; nucleotides outside the gene matches: 3. The CDR3 DNA sequence: TGTGCCATCAGTGAGCTTAGCGGGCCCTACAATGAGCAGTTCTTC. Its protein product is CAISELSGPYNEQFF.

This clonotype was seen only a few times. V gene TRBV15 combines with J gene TRBJ2-1, with 9 bases lining up with TRBD2. This CDR3 is built from 15 residues. V trimming: 3 bases; J trimming: 7 bases; junction bases outside the gene matches: 7. Germline V lookup: CDR1 LNHNV, CDR2 YYDKDF (reference sequence). The CDR3: CATSRVAGDRNEQFF. In nucleotides, the CDR3 is TGTGCCACCAGCAGGGTAGCGGGAGATAGAAATGAGCAGTTCTTC.

V is TRBV11-3 and J is TRBJ2-5; TRBD2 matches 11 bases. The CDR3 loop spans 15 amino acids. With 4 bases clipped from V and 1 base from J, the junction kept 2 bases outside the gene matches. Germline-derived CDR1 and CDR2 are SGHNT and YENEEA. The CDR3 reads CASSSLAGVQETQYF. The CDR3 region has the DNA TGTGCCAGCAGCTCACTAGCGGGAGTCCAAGAGACCCAGTACTTC. The entire variable domain, with the rest obtained from reference TRBV11-3 and TRBJ2-5, is as follows: EAGVVQSPRYKIIEKKQPVAFWCNPISGHNTLYWYLQNLGQGPELLIRYENEEAVDDSQLPKDRFSAERLKGVDSTLKIQPAELGDSAVYLCASSSLAGVQETQYFGPGTRLLVL.

This clonotype appeared a few times. This chain joins TRBV11-1 and TRBJ2-1; TRBD1 or TRBD2 may be the D gene (6 bases each). The CDR3 consists of 18 residues. The ends were cut back, 1 base at V and 3 bases at J, with 19 bases in the middle. Per germline, CDR1 SGHAT and CDR2 FQDESV (reference sequence). The CDR3 region has the DNA TGTGCCAGCAGCTTAGAGGGGGGCTGGGAGCCGATCTACAATGAGCAGTTCTTC. It specifies CASSLEGGWEPIYNEQFF.

The table lists this clonotype with a few counts. V and J are TRBV6-6 and TRBJ2-7; no definite D call. CDR1 is MNHNY and CDR2 is SVGAGI in the germline V gene (reference sequence). The CDR3 covers 11 residues. Trimming removed 6 bases from V and 6 bases from J, with 9 bases in between. The CDR3: CASRRDPEQYF. The CDR3 nucleotides read TGTGCCAGCAGGCGCGACCCCGAGCAGTACTTC.

The CDR3 sequence: CASSQFQVNEQFF. The CDR3 DNA reads TGTGCCAGCAGCCAATTCCAAGTGAATGAGCAGTTCTTC. The chain employs TRBV16 and TRBJ2-1; D unresolved. Germline assignment: CDR1 KGHSY and CDR2 FQNENV. The V and J ends lost 1 base and 7 bases respectively, with 8 bases between them. The CDR3 loop spans 13 amino acids.

On this clonotype: The junction departs from germline at one end; a sequencing error may be responsible. This chain links TRBV7-7 with TRBJ2-5; D unclear. This CDR3 spans 13 amino acids. Germline V CDR1 and CDR2: SSHAT, FNYEAQ (reference sequence). The CDR3 sequence: CASSLGIVETQYF. Here the CDR3 DNA reads TGTGCTAGCAGCTTGGGGATCGTAGAGACCCAGTACTTC.

This clonotype was seen at least ten times. The chain uses TRBV29-1 and TRBJ1-6; D not certain. From germline, CDR1 is SQVTM and CDR2 ANQGSEA. V lost 4 bases to trimming and J lost 10 bases, with 14 bases between them. The CDR3 contains 13 residues. For the CDR3, the DNA is TGCAGCGTTGGAGGCGATAGGAGCTCACCCCTCCACTTT. It translates to CSVGGDRSSPLHF.

There are many counts of this clonotype. The chain carries TRBV5-1 and TRBJ2-1; 9 bases align to TRBD2. Germline CDR1 is SGHRS and CDR2 is YFSETQ. The CDR3 length is 16 residues. Germline trimming cut 0 bases from V and 6 bases from J; bases unmatched to any gene: 7. The CDR3 DNA reads as TGCGCCAGCAGCTTGGTTGGGACTAGCTTGGGCAATGAGCAGTTCTTC. It codes for CASSLVGTSLGNEQFF.

This clonotype was counted many times. The V call is TRBV10-2, the J call TRBJ2-3; D ambiguous. This CDR3 spans 14 amino acids. CDR1 and CDR2 from the germline V gene are WSHSY and SAAADI. The V gene lost 3 bases and the J gene lost 6 bases, with 13 bases spanning the gap. The DNA of the CDR3 is TGCGCCAGCAGTGAATCGGTAGGGTGGGATACGCAGTATTTT. Translating it yields CASSESVGWDTQYF.

The genes are TRBV25-1 and TRBJ2-5; maybe TRBD2 (6 bases). The V end lost 5 bases, the J end lost 5 bases, and 12 bases lay between the germline ends. Germline CDR1 reads MGHDK; CDR2 reads SYGVNS. The CDR3 extends over 13 amino acids. CDR3 in amino acids: CASSTDRGETQYF. CDR3 sequence (DNA): TGTGCCAGCAGTACCGACCGGGGGGAGACCCAGTACTTC.

The sample holds a few counts of this clonotype. The chain carries TRBV12-3 or TRBV12-4 and TRBJ2-2; possibly TRBD2 for D (6 bases). CDR3 length: 15 amino acids. Trimming pared 5 bases from V and 6 bases from J, leaving 16 bases between. CDR3 sequence (DNA): TGTGCCAGCAGTGCCGCCGGGGGTGGAGCCGGGGAGCTGTTTTTT. It encodes CASSAAGGGAGELFF.

This clonotype has a handful of counts. The chain joins TRBV9 to TRBJ1-2, with 9 bases matching TRBD1. Germline CDR1 SGDLS, CDR2 YYNGEE. This CDR3 has 14 amino acids. V lost 3 bases, J lost 3 bases, and 3 bases stayed unmatched. CDR3 amino acids: CASSGTGGYYGYTF. Written as DNA, the CDR3 is TGTGCCAGCAGCGGCACAGGGGGCTACTATGGCTACACCTTC.

This clonotype has a count of ten or more. The chain is built from TRBV24-1 and TRBJ2-7; the match to TRBD2 covers 7 bases. V was pared by 7 bases and J by 2 bases, with 4 bases of the junction left unmatched. From germline, CDR1 is KGHDR and CDR2 SFDVKD. This CDR3 spans 13 amino acids. DNA of the CDR3: TGTGCCACCAGGGCAGCGGGGACCTACGAGCAGTACTTC. This sequence encodes CATRAAGTYEQYF.

A few counts support this clonotype. The V and J genes are TRBV7-9 and TRBJ2-3; possibly TRBD2 for D (5 bases). V was shortened by 5 bases and J by 7 bases, with 10 bases between the two germline ends. There are 12 residues in the CDR3. Germline-derived CDR1 and CDR2 are SEHNR and FQNEAQ (reference sequence). CDR3 protein: CASSGSRNTQYF. CDR3 in DNA: TGTGCCAGCAGCGGGAGTAGGAATACGCAGTATTTT.

The table lists this clonotype with many counts. This chain links TRBV29-1 with TRBJ2-7; TRBD1 matches 9 bases. The CDR3 covers 14 residues. With 4 bases clipped from V and 3 bases from J, the junction kept 7 bases outside the gene matches. Germline values: CDR1 SQVTM, CDR2 ANQGSEA. The CDR3 reads CSVGAMTGGYEQYF. Written as DNA, the CDR3 is TGCAGCGTTGGGGCCATGACAGGGGGCTACGAGCAGTACTTC.

This clonotype was seen a handful of times. The chain joins TRBV10-1 to TRBJ2-7; D unclear. Germline V gene data show CDR1 as WNHNN and CDR2 as SYGVQD (reference sequence). The CDR3 has 14 residues. Trimming took off 0 bases at V and 5 bases at J, with 11 bases between the two ends. CDR3 in DNA: TGCGCCAGCAGTGAGTCCGGGCGCCTCCACGAGCAGTACTTC. Amino acids: CASSESGRLHEQYF.

This chain's CDR3 is CAGGDSGSYEQYF. The CDR3, as DNA: TGTGCCGGAGGGGACAGTGGATCCTACGAGCAGTACTTC. The rearrangement uses TRBV7-9 and TRBJ2-7; D perhaps matches TRBD1 (7 bases). Germline V gene lookup returns CDR1 SEHNR and CDR2 FQNEAQ (reference sequence). The CDR3 contains 13 residues. Trimming shortened V by 11 bases and J by 1 base, and 15 bases separated the two germline ends.

This clonotype was counted between two and nine times. The J gene is TRBJ2-2, the V gene TRBV5-6; TRBD1 aligns across 8 bases. Per germline, CDR1 SGHDT and CDR2 YYEEEE. Losses at the gene ends were 8 bases for V and 0 bases for J; bases not matched to a gene: 3. There are 14 residues in the CDR3. This CDR3 is CASEQGANTGELFF. CDR3 nucleotides: TGTGCCAGTGAACAGGGGGCGAACACCGGGGAGCTGTTTTTT.

This sequence joins TRBV7-2 and TRBJ2-5; maybe TRBD2 (5 bases). This CDR3 is 12 amino acids long. Germline assignment: CDR1 SGHTA and CDR2 FQGNSA. Trimming left V 3 bases short and J 5 bases short, with 7 bases between. The CDR3 loop reads CASSFSDETQYF. The CDR3 DNA sequence: TGTGCCAGCAGCTTTAGCGACGAGACCCAGTACTTC.

Ten or more counts support this clonotype. The V and J genes are TRBV28 and TRBJ2-3; D perhaps matches TRBD2 (5 bases). CDR3 size: 14 residues. V dropped 7 bases and J dropped 0 bases, with 11 bases sitting between them. CDR1 and CDR2 (germline): MDHEN, SYDVKM. DNA of the CDR3: TGTGCCAGCACCTCCGGGATAAGCACAGATACGCAGTATTTT. Residues: CASTSGISTDTQYF.

A few counts support this clonotype. V and J are TRBV3-1 and TRBJ1-1; no definite D call. Trimming took 3 bases from V and 4 from J, leaving 6 bases between them. Germline V gene sequence: CDR1 LGHDT, CDR2 YNNKEL (reference sequence). The CDR3 length is 12 residues. CDR3 sequence: CASSQDSTEAFF. The CDR3 DNA follows: TGTGCCAGCAGCCAGGATAGCACTGAAGCTTTCTTT.

This clonotype appeared a few times. V is TRBV11-2 and J is TRBJ2-5, with 9 nucleotides matching TRBD2. Germline CDR1 is SGHAT and CDR2 is FQNNGV. The J segment lost 5 bases and the V segment lost 1 base, leaving 17 bases of the junction unmatched. The CDR3 extends over 19 amino acids. CDR3 in DNA: TGTGCCAGCAGCTTAGTTTTAGAGGTCGGCGGGAGGGTACCTGAGACCCAGTACTTC. This gives the protein CASSLVLEVGGRVPETQYF.

This clonotype was counted between two and nine times. The CDR3 bases are TGTGCCAGCAGCCCACCGGGACAGCAATACGAGCAGTACTTC. It codes for CASSPPGQQYEQYF. The rearrangement links TRBV14 to TRBJ2-7; 7 bases fit TRBD1. The CDR3 has 14 amino acids. Looked up from germline, CDR1 is SGHDN and CDR2 is FVKESK. J was trimmed by 4 bases and V by 4 bases; bases with no gene match: 7. Full variable domain (missing parts from reference TRBV14 and TRBJ2-7): EAGVTQFPSHSVIEKGQTVTLRCDPISGHDNLYWYRRVMGKEIKFLLHFVKESKQDESGMPNNRFLAERTGGTYSTLKVQPAELEDSGVYFCASSPPGQQYEQYFGPGTRLTVT.